Sequencing of this TCR beta chain was carried out in a study of vaccination and CD4 T cells after COVID-19 (dated by TCRdb to about 2022). Looking at the study overall: In the convalescent cohort there were six males and four females, among whom were two Hispanic individuals, seven Caucasians, two Asians and one multiracial person. Two doses of either the Pfizer-BioNTech BNT162b2 vaccine (n=8) or the Moderna mRNA-1273 vaccine (n=2) were administered to participants. Post-COVID blood samples were collected from convalescent patients a median of about 92 days after diagnosis, with a range of about 35 to 180 days. The time from the second vaccine dose to post-vaccine blood sampling had a median of approximately 72 days and ranged from roughly 13 to 241 days. Overlapping spike peptide pools from SARS-CoV-2 and from the common cold coronaviruses HCoV-NL63, HCoV-OC43 and HCoV-229E were used as culture stimuli. As controls, cultures received a CEFX viral epitope pool (the positive control), an HIV-1 Nef peptide pool (the negative control), or no peptide at all. In around nine COVID-19 convalescent patients and a handful of infection-naive healthy vaccine recipients, the spike-specific CD4+ TCR repertoire before mRNA vaccination was compared with the repertoire after mRNA vaccination. At the TCR clonotype level, an earlier paper using these donors assessed memory CD4+ T cell crossreactivity between SARS-CoV-2 and common cold coronavirus spike proteins. The full study reports these points: Of the vaccine-specific clones in convalescent patients, 304 of 307, or nearly all, reacted only to SARS-CoV-2 spike and did not cross-react with common cold coronaviruses. In convalescent patients, a median around 86% of post-vaccine SARS-CoV-2-reactive clones were detected only after vaccination, suggesting vaccine-specific priming. The median number of SARS-CoV-2-reactive clonotypes rose from 21 after infection to roughly 38 after vaccination, but the change was not significant. Relatively few convalescent patients were included in the study, and early timepoints after natural infection were not analyzed.

This clonotype was counted only a few times. No cognate antigen has been identified for it. No per-base quality is available; no much larger clone lies one base away. The treatment or condition label on this specimen signifies: approximately nine-day PBMC culture with coronavirus spike peptide pools or control peptides (ViraFEST assay). CD4+ T cells from unexposed donors were collected before the COVID-19 pandemic (2011-2018). The study used the ViraFEST assay, which expanded antigen-specific T cells with peptide pools and then identified expanded clonotypes by TCR sequencing. Each well held 2 million or so PBMCs cultured in IMDM containing around 5.1% human AB serum and approximately 9.4 IU/ml IL-2, with about 10 ug/ml peptide pools added. Half of the culture medium was replaced with fresh IL-2-containing medium on days 3 and 7. CD4+ T cells were isolated after about 10 days of culture through negative selection using the EasySep CD4+ T cell isolation kit. As cell numbers permitted, CD4+ T cells from unexposed donors were tested for reactivity to SARS-CoV-2 S and N and to four common cold coronavirus spike pools. Ficoll-Paque Plus gradient centrifugation was used to isolate PBMCs from whole blood, and the isolated PBMCs were then either used fresh or cryopreserved at -140C. Each culture condition was generally run in triplicate wells. Leukapheresis product for the unexposed donors was purchased commercially.

The CDR3 sequence holds 16 residues, the cysteine and phenylalanine included. Only the CDR3 DNA stays, 48 bases, in frame from base 1. V is pared back by 5 bases and J by 4 bases, with 18 bases lying between the germline termini. Sequences SEHNR (CDR1) and FQNEAQ (CDR2) are obtained from the germline V gene (reference sequence). Receptor libraries were prepared by PCR. At the Johns Hopkins FTIC core, DNA from the cultured CD4+ T cells underwent TCR sequencing with the Oncomine TCR Beta short-read assay. The QIAamp micro DNA kit was used to extract genomic DNA from the cultured CD4+ T cells. Oncomine TCR Beta libraries made from cultured CD4+ T cells were pooled using unique dual indexes and sequenced on an Illumina iSeq 100. In the authors' own workflow: Non-productive sequences were filtered out, and CDR3s that did not start with C, did not end with F or W, or were shorter than 7 amino acids were discarded. Antigen-specific clonotypes were identified with the MANAFEST web application by comparing peptide-stimulated wells with reference and other culture wells. Positive clones required FDR below 0.05, an odds ratio above 5, and productive frequency above 0.1% in at least two of three replicate wells. A clonotype was classed as cross-reactive if the clonotype showed significant expansion both in SARS-CoV-2 spike wells and in at least one common cold coronavirus spike condition. Using R version 3.6.1, CDR3 homology was evaluated through Levenshtein distances (stringdist) along with unrooted phylogenetic trees (ape). In TCRdb, the public reads were trimmed at Q25 with fastp and aligned with MiXCR, with productive beta chains retained. Every distinct CDR3 protein forms one entry, paired with its most common genes and DNA. The V and J calls reflect TCRdb's pipeline rather than the authors' work. This sample comprises roughly 4,900 distinct CDR3 sequences, around 50% of them detected only once. In total, the top ten clones hold 40% to 50% of the sample.

The chain couples TRBV7-9 to TRBJ1-5, with the D gene call left open. Sequences were obtained from CD4+ T cells from blood, cultured in vitro. The receptor's source is a human donor in good health. The DNA sequence reads TGTGCCAGCAGCCCAGCACTCGCCCAGAGTAATCAGCCCCAGCATTTT. This sequence encodes CASSPALAQSNQPQHF.